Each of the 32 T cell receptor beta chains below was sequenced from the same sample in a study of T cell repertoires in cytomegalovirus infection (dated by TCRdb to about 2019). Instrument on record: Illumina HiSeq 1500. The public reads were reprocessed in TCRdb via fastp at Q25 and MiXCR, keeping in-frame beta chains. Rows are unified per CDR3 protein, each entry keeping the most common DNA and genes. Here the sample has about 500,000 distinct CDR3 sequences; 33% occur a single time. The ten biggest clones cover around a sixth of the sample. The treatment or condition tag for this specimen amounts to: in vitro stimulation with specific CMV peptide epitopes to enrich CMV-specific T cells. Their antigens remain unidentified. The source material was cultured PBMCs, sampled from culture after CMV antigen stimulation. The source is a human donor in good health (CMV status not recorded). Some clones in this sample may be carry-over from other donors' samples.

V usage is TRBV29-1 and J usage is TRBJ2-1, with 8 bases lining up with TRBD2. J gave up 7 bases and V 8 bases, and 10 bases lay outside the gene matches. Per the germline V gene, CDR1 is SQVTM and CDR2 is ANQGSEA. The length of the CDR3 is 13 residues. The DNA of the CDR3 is TGCAGCAAACTTGGCGGGGGGAGTAATGAGCAGTTCTTC. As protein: CSKLGGGSNEQFF.

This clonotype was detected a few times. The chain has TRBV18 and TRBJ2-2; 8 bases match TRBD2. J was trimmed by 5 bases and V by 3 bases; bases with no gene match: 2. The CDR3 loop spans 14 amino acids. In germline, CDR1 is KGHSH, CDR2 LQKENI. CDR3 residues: CASSPQRETGELFF. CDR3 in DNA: TGTGCCAGCTCACCCCAGCGGGAGACCGGGGAGCTGTTTTTT.

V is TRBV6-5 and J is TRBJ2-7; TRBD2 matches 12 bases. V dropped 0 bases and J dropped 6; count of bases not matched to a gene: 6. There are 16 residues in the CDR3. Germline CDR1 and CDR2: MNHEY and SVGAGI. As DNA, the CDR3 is TGTGCCAGCAGTTACTCGGTTCGACTAGCGGGAGTCGAGCAGTACTTC. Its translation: CASSYSVRLAGVEQYF.

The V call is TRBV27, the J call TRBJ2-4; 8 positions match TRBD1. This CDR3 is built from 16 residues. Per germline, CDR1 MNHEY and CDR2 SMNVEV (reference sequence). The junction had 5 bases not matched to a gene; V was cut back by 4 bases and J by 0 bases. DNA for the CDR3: TGTGCCAGCAGTTCCAGGGGGCGTTTAGCCAAAAACATTCAGTACTTC. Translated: CASSSRGRLAKNIQYF.

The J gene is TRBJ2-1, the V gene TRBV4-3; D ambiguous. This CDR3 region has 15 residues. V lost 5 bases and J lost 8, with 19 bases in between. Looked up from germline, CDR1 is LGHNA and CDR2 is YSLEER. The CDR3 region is CASSARSMSWDEQFF. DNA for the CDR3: TGCGCCAGCAGCGCGCGGAGTATGTCTTGGGATGAGCAGTTCTTC.

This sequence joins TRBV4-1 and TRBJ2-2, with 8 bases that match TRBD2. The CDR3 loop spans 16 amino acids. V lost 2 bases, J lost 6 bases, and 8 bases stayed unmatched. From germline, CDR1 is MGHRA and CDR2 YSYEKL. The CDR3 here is CASSQKRGTHPGELFF. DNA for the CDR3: TGCGCCAGCAGCCAAAAGCGGGGGACCCACCCCGGGGAGCTGTTTTTT.

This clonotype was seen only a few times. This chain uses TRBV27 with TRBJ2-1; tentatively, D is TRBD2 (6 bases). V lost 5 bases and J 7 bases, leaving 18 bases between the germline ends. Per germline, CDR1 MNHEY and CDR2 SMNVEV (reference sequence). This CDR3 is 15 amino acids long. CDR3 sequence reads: CASSAGTPLGNEQFF. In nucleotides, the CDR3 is TGTGCCAGCAGTGCCGGGACTCCGCTGGGAAATGAGCAGTTCTTC.

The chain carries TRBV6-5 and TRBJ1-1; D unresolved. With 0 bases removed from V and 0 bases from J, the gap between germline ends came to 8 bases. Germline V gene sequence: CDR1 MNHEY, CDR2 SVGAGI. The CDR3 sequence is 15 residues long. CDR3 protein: CASSYSSGVNTEAFF. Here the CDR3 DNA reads TGTGCCAGCAGTTACTCGTCCGGGGTGAACACTGAAGCTTTCTTT.

CDR3 amino acids: CASSSGRENEKLFF. The DNA for the CDR3 is TGTGCCAGCAGTTCCGGCCGGGAAAATGAAAAACTGTTTTTT. The chain uses TRBV12-3 or TRBV12-4 and TRBJ1-4, with unresolved D. The CDR3 sequence is 14 residues long. V was pared by 4 bases and J by 5 bases, with 11 bases between.

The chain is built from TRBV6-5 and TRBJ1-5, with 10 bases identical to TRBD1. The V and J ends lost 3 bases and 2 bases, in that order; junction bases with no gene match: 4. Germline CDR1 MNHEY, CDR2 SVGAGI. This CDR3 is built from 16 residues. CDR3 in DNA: TGTGCCAGCAGTTATACCGGGACAGGGGGCAATCAGCCCCAGCATTTT. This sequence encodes CASSYTGTGGNQPQHF.

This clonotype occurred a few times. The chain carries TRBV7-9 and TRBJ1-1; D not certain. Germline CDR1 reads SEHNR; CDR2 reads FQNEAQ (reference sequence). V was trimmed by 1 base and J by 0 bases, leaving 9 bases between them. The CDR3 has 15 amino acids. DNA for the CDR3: TGTGCCAGCAGCTTAGTCGGCCTTTTGAACACTGAAGCTTTCTTT. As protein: CASSLVGLLNTEAFF.

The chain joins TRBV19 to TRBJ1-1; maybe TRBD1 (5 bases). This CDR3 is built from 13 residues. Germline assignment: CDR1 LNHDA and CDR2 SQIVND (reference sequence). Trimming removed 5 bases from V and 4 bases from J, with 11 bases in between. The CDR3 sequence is CASSGADGTEAFF. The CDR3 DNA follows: TGTGCCAGTAGTGGGGCAGATGGCACTGAAGCTTTCTTT.

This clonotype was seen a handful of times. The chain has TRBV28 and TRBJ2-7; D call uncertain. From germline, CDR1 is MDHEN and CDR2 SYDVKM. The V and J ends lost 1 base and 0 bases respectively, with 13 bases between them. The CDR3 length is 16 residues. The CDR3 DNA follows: TGTGCCAGCAGTTTATATCTGGGCTATAGCTCCTACGAGCAGTACTTC. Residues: CASSLYLGYSSYEQYF.

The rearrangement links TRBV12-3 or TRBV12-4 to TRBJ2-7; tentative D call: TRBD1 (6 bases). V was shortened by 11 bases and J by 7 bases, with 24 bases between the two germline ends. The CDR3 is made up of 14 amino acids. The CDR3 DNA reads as TGTGCCTCAGGTCACACGACAGGCCCGGGAGAGCAGTACTTC. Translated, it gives CASGHTTGPGEQYF.

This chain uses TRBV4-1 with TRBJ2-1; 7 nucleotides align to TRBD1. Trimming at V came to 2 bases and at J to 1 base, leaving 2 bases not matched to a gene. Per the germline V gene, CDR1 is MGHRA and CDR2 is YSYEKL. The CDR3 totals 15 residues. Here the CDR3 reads CASSQYRGSYNEQFF. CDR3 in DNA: TGCGCCAGCAGCCAATACAGGGGATCCTACAATGAGCAGTTCTTC.

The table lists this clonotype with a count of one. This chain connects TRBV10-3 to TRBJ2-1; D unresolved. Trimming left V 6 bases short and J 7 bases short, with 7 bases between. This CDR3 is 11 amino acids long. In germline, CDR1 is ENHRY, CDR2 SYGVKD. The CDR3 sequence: CAISSNNEQFF. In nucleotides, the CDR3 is TGTGCCATCAGCTCGAATAATGAGCAGTTCTTC.

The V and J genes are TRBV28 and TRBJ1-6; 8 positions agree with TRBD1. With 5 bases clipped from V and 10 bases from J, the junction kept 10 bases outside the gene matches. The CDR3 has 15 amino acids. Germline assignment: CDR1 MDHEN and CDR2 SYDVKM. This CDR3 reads CASSQRATGVSPLHF. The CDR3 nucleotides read TGTGCCAGCAGTCAGAGGGCGACAGGGGTCTCACCCCTCCACTTT.

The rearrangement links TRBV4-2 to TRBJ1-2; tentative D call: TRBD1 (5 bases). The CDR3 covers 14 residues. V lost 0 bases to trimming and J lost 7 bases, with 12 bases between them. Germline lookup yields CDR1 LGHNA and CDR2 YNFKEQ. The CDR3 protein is CASSQDPGAVGYTF. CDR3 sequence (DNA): TGTGCCAGCAGCCAAGACCCTGGGGCAGTTGGCTACACCTTC.

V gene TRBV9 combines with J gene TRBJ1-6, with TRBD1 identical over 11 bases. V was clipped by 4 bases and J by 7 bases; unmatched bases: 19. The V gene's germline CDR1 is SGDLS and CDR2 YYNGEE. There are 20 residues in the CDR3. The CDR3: CASSTGTGGTGPLGNSPLHF. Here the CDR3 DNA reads TGTGCCAGCAGCACCGGGACAGGGGGGACGGGGCCGTTGGGAAATTCACCCCTCCACTTT.

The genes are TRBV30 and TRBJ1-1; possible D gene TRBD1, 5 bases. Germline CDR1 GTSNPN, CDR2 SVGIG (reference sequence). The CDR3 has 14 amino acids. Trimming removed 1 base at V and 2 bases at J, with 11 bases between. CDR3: CAWSAGLVNTEAFF. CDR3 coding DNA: TGTGCCTGGAGTGCAGGGTTGGTTAACACTGAAGCTTTCTTT. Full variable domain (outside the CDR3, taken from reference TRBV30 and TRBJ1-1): SQTIHQWPATLVQPVGSPLSLECTVEGTSNPNLYWYRQAAGRGLQLLFYSVGIGQISSEVPQNLSASRPQDRQFILSSKKLLLSDSGFYLCAWSAGLVNTEAFFGQGTRLTVV.

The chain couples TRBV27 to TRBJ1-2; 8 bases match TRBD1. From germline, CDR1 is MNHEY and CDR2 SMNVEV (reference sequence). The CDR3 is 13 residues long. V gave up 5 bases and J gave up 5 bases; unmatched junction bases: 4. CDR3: CASSIRQGYGYTF. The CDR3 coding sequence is TGTGCCAGCAGTATCCGACAGGGGTATGGCTACACCTTC.

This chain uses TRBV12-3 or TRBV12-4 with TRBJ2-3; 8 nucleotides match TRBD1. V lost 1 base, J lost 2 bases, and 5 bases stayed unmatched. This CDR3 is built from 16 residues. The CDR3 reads CASSLGDRGFTDTQYF. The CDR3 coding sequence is TGTGCCAGCAGTTTAGGAGACAGGGGCTTCACAGATACGCAGTATTTT.

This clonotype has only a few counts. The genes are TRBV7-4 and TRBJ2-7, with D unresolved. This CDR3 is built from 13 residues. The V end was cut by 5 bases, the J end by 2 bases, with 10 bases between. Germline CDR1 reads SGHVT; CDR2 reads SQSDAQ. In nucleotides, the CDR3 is TGTGCCAGCAGCCTGAGTGGCCCCTACGAGCAGTACGTC. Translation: CASSLSGPYEQYV.

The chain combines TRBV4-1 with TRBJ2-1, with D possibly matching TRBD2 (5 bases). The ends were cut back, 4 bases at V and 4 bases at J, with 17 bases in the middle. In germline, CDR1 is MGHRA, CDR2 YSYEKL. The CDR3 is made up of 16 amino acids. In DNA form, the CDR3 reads TGCGCCAGCAGCCCCCCTGTGGCGGGCGCTTACAATGAGCAGTTCTTC. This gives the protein CASSPPVAGAYNEQFF.

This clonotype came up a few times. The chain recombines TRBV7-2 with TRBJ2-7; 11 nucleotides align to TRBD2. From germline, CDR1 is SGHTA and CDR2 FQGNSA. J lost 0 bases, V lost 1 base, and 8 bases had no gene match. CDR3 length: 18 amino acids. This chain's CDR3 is CASSLGQISGRVSYEQYF. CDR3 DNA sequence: TGTGCCAGCAGCTTAGGGCAAATTAGCGGGAGGGTCTCCTACGAGCAGTACTTC. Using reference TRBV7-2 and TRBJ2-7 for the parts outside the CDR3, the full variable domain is GAGVSQSPSNKVTEKGKDVELRCDPISGHTALYWYRQSLGQGLEFLIYFQGNSAPDKSGLPSDRFSAERTGGSVSTLTIQRTQQEDSAVYLCASSLGQISGRVSYEQYFGPGTRLTVT.

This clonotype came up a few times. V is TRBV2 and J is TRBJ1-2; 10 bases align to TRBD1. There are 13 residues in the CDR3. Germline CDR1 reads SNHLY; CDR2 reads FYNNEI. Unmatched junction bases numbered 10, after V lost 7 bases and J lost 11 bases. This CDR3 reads CASTPDRGPRYTF. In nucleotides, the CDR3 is TGTGCCAGCACCCCAGACAGGGGGCCGCGGTACACCTTC.

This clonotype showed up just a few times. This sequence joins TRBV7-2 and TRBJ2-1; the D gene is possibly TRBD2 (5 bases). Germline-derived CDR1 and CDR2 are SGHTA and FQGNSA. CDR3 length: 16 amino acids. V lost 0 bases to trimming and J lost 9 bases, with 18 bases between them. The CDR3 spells CASSLASTRKLVEQFF. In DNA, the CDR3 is TGTGCCAGCAGCTTAGCTTCTACTAGAAAGTTGGTTGAGCAGTTCTTC. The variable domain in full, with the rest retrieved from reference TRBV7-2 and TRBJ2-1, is GAGVSQSPSNKVTEKGKDVELRCDPISGHTALYWYRQSLGQGLEFLIYFQGNSAPDKSGLPSDRFSAERTGGSVSTLTIQRTQQEDSAVYLCASSLASTRKLVEQFFGPGTRLTVL.

This CDR3 is CATSGDSYEQYF. DNA for the CDR3: TGTGCCACCAGCGGGGACAGCTACGAGCAGTACTTC. V and J are TRBV24-1 and TRBJ2-7; 7 nucleotides line up with TRBD1. CDR3 length equals 12 residues. After removal of 7 bases from V and 3 bases from J, the junction contained 2 bases not matched to a gene. Germline V gene lookup returns CDR1 KGHDR and CDR2 SFDVKD.

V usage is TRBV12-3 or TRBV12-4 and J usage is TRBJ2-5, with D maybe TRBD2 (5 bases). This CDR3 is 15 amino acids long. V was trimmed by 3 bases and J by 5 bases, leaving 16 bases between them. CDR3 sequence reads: CASSLVLASWETQYF. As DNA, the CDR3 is TGTGCCAGCAGTTTGGTCCTAGCTAGTTGGGAGACCCAGTACTTC.

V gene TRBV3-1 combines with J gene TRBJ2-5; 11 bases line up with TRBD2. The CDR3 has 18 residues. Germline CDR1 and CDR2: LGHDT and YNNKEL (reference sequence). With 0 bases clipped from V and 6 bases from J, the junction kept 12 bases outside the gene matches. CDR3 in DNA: TGTGCCAGCAGCCAAGAGGGACTAGCGGTCGGGAGGGTAAAGACCCAGTACTTC. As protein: CASSQEGLAVGRVKTQYF.

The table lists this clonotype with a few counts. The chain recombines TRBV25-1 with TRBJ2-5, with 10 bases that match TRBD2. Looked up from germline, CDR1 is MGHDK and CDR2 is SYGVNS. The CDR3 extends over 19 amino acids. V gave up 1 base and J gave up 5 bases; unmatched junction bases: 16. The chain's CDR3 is CASSEWSSASGSRGETQYF. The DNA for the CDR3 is TGTGCCAGCAGTGAATGGAGCAGTGCTAGCGGGAGCCGCGGGGAGACCCAGTACTTC.

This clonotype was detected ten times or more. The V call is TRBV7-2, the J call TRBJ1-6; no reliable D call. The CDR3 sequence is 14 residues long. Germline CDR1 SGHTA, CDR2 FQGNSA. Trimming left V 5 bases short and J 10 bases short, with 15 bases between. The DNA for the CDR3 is TGTGCCAGCAGCGCAAGACGGGGAAACTCACCCCTCCACTTT. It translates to CASSARRGNSPLHF.